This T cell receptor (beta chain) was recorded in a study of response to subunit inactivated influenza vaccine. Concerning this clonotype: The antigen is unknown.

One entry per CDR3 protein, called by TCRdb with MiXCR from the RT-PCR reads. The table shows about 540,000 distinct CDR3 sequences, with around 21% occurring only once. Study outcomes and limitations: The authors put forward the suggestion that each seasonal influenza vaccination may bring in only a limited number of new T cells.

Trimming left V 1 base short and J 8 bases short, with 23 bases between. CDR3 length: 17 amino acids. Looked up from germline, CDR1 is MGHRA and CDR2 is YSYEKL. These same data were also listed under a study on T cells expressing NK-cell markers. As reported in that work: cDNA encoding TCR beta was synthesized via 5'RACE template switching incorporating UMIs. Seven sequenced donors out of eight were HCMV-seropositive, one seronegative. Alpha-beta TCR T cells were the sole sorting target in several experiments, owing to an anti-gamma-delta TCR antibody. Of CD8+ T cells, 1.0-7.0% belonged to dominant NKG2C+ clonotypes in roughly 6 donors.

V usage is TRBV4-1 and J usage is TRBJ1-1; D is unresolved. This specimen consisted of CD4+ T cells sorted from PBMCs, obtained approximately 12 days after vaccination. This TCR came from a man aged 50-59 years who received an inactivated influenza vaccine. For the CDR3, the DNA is TGCGCCAGCAGCCAAGGAAGTTGGGCAGGCCCCGCGTCAGAAGCTTTCTTT. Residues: CASSQGSWAGPASEAFF.